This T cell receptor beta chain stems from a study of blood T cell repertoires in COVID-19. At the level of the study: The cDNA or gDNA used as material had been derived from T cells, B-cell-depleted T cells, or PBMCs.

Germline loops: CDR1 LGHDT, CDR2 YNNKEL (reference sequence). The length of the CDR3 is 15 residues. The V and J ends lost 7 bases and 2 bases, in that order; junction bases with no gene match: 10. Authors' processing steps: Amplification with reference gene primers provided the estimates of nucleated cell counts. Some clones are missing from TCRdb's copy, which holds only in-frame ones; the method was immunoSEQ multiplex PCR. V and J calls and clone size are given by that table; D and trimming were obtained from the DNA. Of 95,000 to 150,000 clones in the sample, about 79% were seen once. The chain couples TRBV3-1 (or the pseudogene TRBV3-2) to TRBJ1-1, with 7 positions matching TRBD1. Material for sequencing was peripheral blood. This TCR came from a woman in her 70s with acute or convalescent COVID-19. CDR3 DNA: TGTGCCAGCACCTACACCGGGACAGATAACACTGAAGCTTTCTTT. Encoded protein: CASTYTGTDNTEAFF.